Described below is a single T cell receptor (beta chain) sequence and its context. PCR was performed a second time for roughly 7 to 12 cycles using a sample-barcoded 5' primer and a J-beta primer mix. From the 5' RACE reads, TCRdb called clonotypes with MiXCR, one entry per CDR3 protein. The sample comprises about 640,000 distinct CDR3 sequences, under 65% of which are singletons, and 30% to 45% rests with the top ten. Germline CDR1 is DFQATT and CDR2 is SNEGSKA (reference sequence). The CDR3 has 14 amino acids. V lost 3 bases to trimming and J lost 0 bases; unmatched junction nucleotides: 4. These data come from a study of blood T cells in healthy people across ages.

The sample was blood. The rearrangement links TRBV20-1 to TRBJ2-5; TRBD2 matches 7 bases. The sequence was obtained from a man between 60 and 75 years old in good health. As DNA, the CDR3 is TGCAGTGCTAGTGGGGGGGTGAACCAAGAGACCCAGTACTTC. It yields the protein CSASGGVNQETQYF.